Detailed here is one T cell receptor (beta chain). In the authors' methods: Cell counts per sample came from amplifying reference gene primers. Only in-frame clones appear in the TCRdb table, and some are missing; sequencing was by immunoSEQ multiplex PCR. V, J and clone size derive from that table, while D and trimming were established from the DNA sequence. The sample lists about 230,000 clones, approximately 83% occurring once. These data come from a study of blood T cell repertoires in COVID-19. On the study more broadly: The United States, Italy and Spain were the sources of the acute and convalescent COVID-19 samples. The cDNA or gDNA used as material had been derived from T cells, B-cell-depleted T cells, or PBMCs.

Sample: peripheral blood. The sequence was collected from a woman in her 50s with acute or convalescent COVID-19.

CDR3 loop: CASSPWTGSGANVLTF. The CDR3 DNA reads TGTGCCAGCAGCCCGTGGACAGGGTCTGGGGCCAACGTCCTGACTTTC. J is TRBJ2-6 and V is TRBV5-4, with TRBD1 matching 8 bases. Losses at the gene ends were 4 bases for V and 1 base for J; bases not matched to a gene: 4. Germline loops: CDR1 SGHNT, CDR2 YYREEE (reference sequence). The CDR3 runs to 16 residues.